This TCR beta chain is from a study of identical twins. Via MiXCR, TCRdb re-called the 5' RACE reads, giving one row per CDR3 protein. The sample records roughly 1.6 million distinct CDR3 sequences, 25% to 35% being singletons. This clonotype was observed once. Deletions cut 5 bases from V and 4 bases from J, with 11 bases between. The CDR3 is made up of 14 amino acids. The rearrangement uses TRBV12-3 or TRBV12-4 and TRBJ2-2; a weak D match, TRBD2 (5 bases). This TCR was recovered from a newborn girl in good health. Sequenced: cord blood. CDR3 DNA sequence: TGTGCCAGCAGTCCCACGACTATCACCGGGGAGCTGTTTTTT. Translation: CASSPTTITGELFF.